Listed below are T cell receptor beta chains from one sample, sequenced in a study of OX40 agonist ivuxolimab in advanced cancers. Clones were read by immunoSEQ multiplex PCR, and TCRdb kept only the in-frame ones, dropping some. Of 65,000 to 95,000 clones listed, 70% to 85% are singletons. The specimen comprised CD4+ or CD8+ T cells sorted from blood, sampled in a trial of the OX40 agonist ivuxolimab. These TCRs come from an adult with an advanced solid tumor such as melanoma, head and neck, liver or kidney cancer. The CDR3 runs from the conserved cysteine through the conserved F or W. D genes are given only for firm matches. Rows give clone size only sometimes, using once, few, many, or a class for an expanded clone.

V gene	J gene	D gene	clone size	CDR3 DNA	CDR3 protein
TRBV13	TRBJ2-1	TRBD2	-	TGTGCCAGCAGCTCAGGGACTAGCCCCTACAATGAGCAGTTCTTC	CASSSGTSPYNEQFF
TRBV27	TRBJ2-7	-	-	TGTGCCACCTGGGGAGTGGGGGAGGCCTCTTACGAGCAGTACTTC	CATWGVGEASYEQYF
TRBV5-1	TRBJ1-2	-	-	TGCGCCAGCAGCTCCGTCAGGGAGGATGGCTACACCTTC	CASSSVREDGYTF
TRBV15	TRBJ2-7	TRBD1	-	TGTGCCACCAGCAGACGAGGACAGGCCCGCCACGAGCAGTACTTC	CATSRRGQARHEQYF
TRBV4-3	TRBJ2-7	-	-	TGCGCCAGCAGCCAAGAAGTTTGGGGTAGGGATTCTGTCTACGAGCAGTACTTC	CASSQEVWGRDSVYEQYF
TRBV7-2	TRBJ2-7	-	-	TGTGCCAGCAGCTCCAGAACCTCCTACGAGCAGTACTTC	CASSSRTSYEQYF
TRBV7-6	TRBJ2-7	-	-	TGTGCCAGCAGCTTAGCACGGGGTTCTTACGAGCAGTACTTC	CASSLARGSYEQYF
TRBV11-2	TRBJ2-3	-	-	TGTGCCAGCAGCTTAGATGGCGGCTCCGGCACAGATACGCAGTATTTT	CASSLDGGSGTDTQYF
TRBV11-3	TRBJ2-7	-	-	TGTGCCAGCAGCCTCGACTTCTATACCTACGAGCAGTACTTC	CASSLDFYTYEQYF
TRBV6-1	TRBJ1-3	TRBD1	once	TGTGCCAGCAGCTTTACAGGGGACTCTGGAAACACCATATATTTT	CASSFTGDSGNTIYF
TRBV11-2	TRBJ1-3	-	-	TGTGCCAGCAGCGCCCCAGAGGCTAGACCTGGAAACACCATATATTTT	CASSAPEARPGNTIYF
TRBV6-5	TRBJ2-2	-	-	TGTGCCAGCAGGGGCACCGGGGAGCTGTTTTTT	CASRGTGELFF
TRBV11-1	TRBJ2-7	-	-	TGTGCCAGCAGGAAGACAGGTAGCTACGAGCAGTACTTC	CASRKTGSYEQYF
TRBV10-3	TRBJ2-7	-	-	TGTGCCATCAGTGAGTCGGACAGAGGCGAGCAGTACTTC	CAISESDRGEQYF
TRBV27	TRBJ2-7	-	-	TGTGCCAGCAGTTTACTGGGGGCGGGTGACGAGCAGTACTTC	CASSLLGAGDEQYF
TRBV27	TRBJ2-7	-	-	TGTGCCAGCAGTTTAGGCAGGGTCTCCTACGAGCAGTACTTC	CASSLGRVSYEQYF
TRBV6-4	TRBJ1-1	-	-	TGTGCCAGCAGTCAAAGGGAGGGCACTGAAGCTTTCTTT	CASSQREGTEAFF
TRBV6-1	TRBJ2-7	-	-	TGTGCCAGCAGTGAAATAGTTATCACATATACCTACGAGCAGTACTTC	CASSEIVITYTYEQYF
TRBV7-2	TRBJ2-5	TRBD2	-	TGTGCCAGCAGCCCCCGACTAGCGGGAGGGCCCTACGAGACCCAGTACTTC	CASSPRLAGGPYETQYF
TRBV5-4	TRBJ2-1	-	-	TGTGCCAGCAGCCTCGGCGGGACAGCCTTCAATGAGCAGTTCTTC	CASSLGGTAFNEQFF
TRBV27	TRBJ2-7	TRBD2	-	TGTGCCAGCACCCATAGCGGGACCTACGAGCAGTACTTC	CASTHSGTYEQYF
TRBV5-4	TRBJ2-5	-	-	TGTGCCAGCAGCTTGGAAGGGAGGGAGACCCAGTACTTC	CASSLEGRETQYF
TRBV20-1	TRBJ2-7	-	-	TGCAGTGCTAGGTTTCTCGACGAGCAGTACTTC	CSARFLDEQYF
TRBV6-4	TRBJ2-1	-	-	TGTGCCAGCAGTGAGTCGGGAGAGCTTTGGAATGAGCAGTTCTTC	CASSESGELWNEQFF
TRBV7-9	TRBJ1-1	-	-	TGTGCCAGCAGCTTAGGTTCCGGTATCGCTGAAGCTTTCTTT	CASSLGSGIAEAFF